The rows below give T cell receptor beta chains drawn from one sample of a study of human T cells and chemical hapten exposure. TCRdb passed the RACE reads through MiXCR, listing each CDR3 protein once. Of fewer than 50,000 distinct CDR3 sequences in the sample, about 4.2% were seen once. Sequencing used whole blood, obtained in connection with sensitization to the hapten diphenylcyclopropenone (DPC). These receptors originate from a man over 45 with alopecia areata. Some clones in this sample may be carry-over from other donors' samples. Both conserved end residues are part of each CDR3. D genes are given only for firm matches. A row's size may be missing; if present it is once, few, many or a size class.

d_gene: TRBD1; v_gene: TRBV6-2/TRBV6-3; j_gene: TRBJ1-5; abundance: many; CDR3aa: CASGGTGGNQPQHF; CDR3nt: TGTGCCAGCGGCGGGACAGGCGGCAATCAGCCCCAGCATTTT
d_gene: -; v_gene: TRBV7-9; j_gene: TRBJ1-1; abundance: many; CDR3aa: CASSLALGTAEAFF; CDR3nt: TGTGCCAGCAGCTTAGCTCTGGGTACCGCTGAAGCTTTCTTT
d_gene: -; v_gene: TRBV4-1; j_gene: TRBJ1-1; abundance: many; CDR3aa: CASSQERLRNTEAFF; CDR3nt: TGCGCCAGCAGCCAAGAGAGGCTAAGGAACACTGAAGCTTTCTTT
d_gene: -; v_gene: TRBV5-8; j_gene: TRBJ1-4; abundance: -; CDR3aa: CASSLGRDGGKLFF; CDR3nt: TGTGCCAGCAGCTTGGGCAGGGACGGGGGAAAACTGTTTTTT
d_gene: -; v_gene: TRBV11-2; j_gene: TRBJ1-1; abundance: many; CDR3aa: CASSFQGNTEAFF; CDR3nt: TGTGCCAGCAGCTTCCAGGGCAACACTGAAGCTTTCTTT
d_gene: TRBD2; v_gene: TRBV6-4; j_gene: TRBJ2-2; abundance: many; CDR3aa: CASRETSGTGELFF; CDR3nt: TGTGCCAGCAGAGAGACTAGCGGGACCGGGGAGCTGTTTTTT
d_gene: -; v_gene: TRBV28; j_gene: TRBJ2-1; abundance: many; CDR3aa: CASSSFSGNSYNEQFF; CDR3nt: TGTGCCAGCAGCTCATTCTCGGGAAACTCCTACAATGAGCAGTTCTTC
d_gene: -; v_gene: TRBV25-1; j_gene: TRBJ2-7; abundance: many; CDR3aa: CASSDKAYEQYF; CDR3nt: TGTGCCAGCAGTGACAAGGCCTACGAGCAGTACTTC
d_gene: TRBD2; v_gene: TRBV6-5; j_gene: TRBJ2-1; abundance: many; CDR3aa: CASRPGLAGEDYNEQFF; CDR3nt: TGTGCCAGCAGACCGGGACTAGCGGGAGAGGACTACAATGAGCAGTTCTTC
d_gene: TRBD1; v_gene: TRBV5-4; j_gene: TRBJ1-2; abundance: many; CDR3aa: CASSQGTGPINYGYTF; CDR3nt: TGTGCCAGCAGCCAGGGGACAGGGCCGATCAACTATGGCTACACCTTC
d_gene: TRBD1; v_gene: TRBV12-3/TRBV12-4; j_gene: TRBJ1-2; abundance: many; CDR3aa: CASSPGTANYGYTF; CDR3nt: TGTGCCAGCAGCCCCGGGACAGCTAACTATGGCTACACCTTC
d_gene: TRBD2; v_gene: TRBV4-2; j_gene: TRBJ2-2; abundance: many; CDR3aa: CASSQERGLAGLELFF; CDR3nt: TGTGCCAGCAGCCAAGAGAGGGGACTAGCGGGGCTGGAGCTGTTTTTT
d_gene: -; v_gene: TRBV9; j_gene: TRBJ2-3; abundance: many; CDR3aa: CASTRTGQVTTDTQYF; CDR3nt: TGTGCCAGCACCAGAACGGGACAAGTTACCACAGATACGCAGTATTTT
d_gene: TRBD2; v_gene: TRBV5-4; j_gene: TRBJ2-3; abundance: many; CDR3aa: CASSPTSGSTDTQYF; CDR3nt: TGTGCCAGCAGCCCCACTAGCGGGAGCACAGATACGCAGTATTTT
d_gene: TRBD2; v_gene: TRBV28; j_gene: TRBJ2-7; abundance: many; CDR3aa: CASSAPGDGRFEQYF; CDR3nt: TGTGCCAGCAGTGCACCGGGGGACGGGAGGTTCGAGCAGTACTTC
d_gene: TRBD2; v_gene: TRBV29-1; j_gene: TRBJ2-7; abundance: many; CDR3aa: CSAEGSGRSDEQYF; CDR3nt: TGCAGCGCTGAAGGTAGCGGGAGATCCGACGAGCAGTACTTC